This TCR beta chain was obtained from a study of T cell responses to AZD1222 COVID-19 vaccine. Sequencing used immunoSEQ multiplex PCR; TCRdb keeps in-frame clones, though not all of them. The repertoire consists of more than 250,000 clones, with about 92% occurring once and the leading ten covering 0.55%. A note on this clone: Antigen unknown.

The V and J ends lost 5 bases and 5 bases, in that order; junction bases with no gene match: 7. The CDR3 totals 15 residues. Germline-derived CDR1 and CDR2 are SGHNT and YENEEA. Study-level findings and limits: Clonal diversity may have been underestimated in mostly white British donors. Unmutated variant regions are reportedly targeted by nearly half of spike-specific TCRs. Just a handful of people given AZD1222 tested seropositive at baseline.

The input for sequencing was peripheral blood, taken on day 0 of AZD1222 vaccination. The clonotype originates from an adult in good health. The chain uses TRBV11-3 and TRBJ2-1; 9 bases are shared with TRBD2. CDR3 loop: CASSPSAGGDNEQFF. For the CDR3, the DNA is TGTGCCAGCAGCCCATCGGCGGGAGGGGACAATGAGCAGTTCTTC. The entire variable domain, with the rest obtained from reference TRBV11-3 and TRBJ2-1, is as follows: EAGVVQSPRYKIIEKKQPVAFWCNPISGHNTLYWYLQNLGQGPELLIRYENEEAVDDSQLPKDRFSAERLKGVDSTLKIQPAELGDSAVYLCASSPSAGGDNEQFFGPGTRLTVL.